This TCR beta chain appears in the sequencing data of a study of shared clonotypes between healthy human individuals (dated by TCRdb to 2020 to 2021). Background for the entire study: Three men and two women, aged 18 to 49 years, made up the cohort. For each donor, CD4 naive and CD4 memory were each run on three plates, CD8 naive on two plates, and CD8 memory on one plate. The study deeply sequenced blood TCR repertoires of five healthy adults to estimate repertoire size and the extent of clonotype sharing between individuals. Different laboratories and diverse techniques were used to prepare libraries and sequence TCR repertoires, to increase sequencing depth and limit assay-specific biases. Each donor's leukapheresis produced roughly between roughly 0.94 and 9.5 billion PBMCs. General study outcomes and caveats: Rarefaction of sorted-subset datasets indicated incomplete sequencing despite the large sequencing depth. Only blood was sampled, and tissue TCR repertoires likely differ from those in blood. Larger estimated clonotype richness was generally found for naive subsets than for memory subsets. Pairwise subsampling indicated that sequencing depth was expected to affect the degree of clonotype sharing among donors. The genetic and exposure-history diversity represented was limited by the small number of donors. Higher generation probabilities were observed for clonotypes shared by all four sorted-subset donors than for non-shared clonotypes. When four donors were compared, the shared fraction of clonotypes was about 5% for naive CD4, 3% to 4% for naive CD8, roughly 2.5% for memory CD4, and approximately 0.4% for memory CD8.

Healthy HIV-negative adults with no recently reported acute infections or vaccinations were included as donors. Every donor was a Caucasian adult living in Nashville, Tennessee, USA. CD4+ T cells were enriched through magnetic negative selection, after which naive cells were positively selected on CD45RA and the remaining negative fraction served as the memory subset. Blood was collected by leukapheresis, and PBMCs were isolated by Ficoll-Histopaque density gradient centrifugation and then cryopreserved in liquid nitrogen vapor phase. Analytical flow cytometry was used to check the purity and quantity of every magnetically sorted T cell population. From each sorted fraction, genomic DNA was isolated and quantified by UV absorbance on a Nanodrop 2000c. Spanning cysteine to phenylalanine, the CDR3 consists of 16 amino acids. CDR3 DNA is the only sequence kept; it has 48 bases, read in frame from the first base. Looking up the germline V gene yields CDR1 SGDLS and CDR2 YYNGEE. Trimming leaves V shorter by 4 bases and J shorter by 2 bases, with the junction holding 6 bases beyond the gene matches.

As concerns this clone: The antigen this receptor binds is unknown. Base qualities are missing; no much larger clone stands one base away.

Using the deep immunoSEQ assay, TCR CDR3 regions were amplified from genomic DNA by multiplex PCR. For each cell subset, the extracted genomic DNA was distributed evenly across all wells of several immunoSEQ 96-well plates, and each plate served as one replicate. Each replicate PCR for sorted subsets received around 200 ng genomic DNA, equal to tens of thousands of T cell genomes. Purified libraries were measured with a Qubit 3.0 fluorometer, size-checked on a Bioanalyzer 2100, and measured again with the KAPA Library Quantification kit. Each immunoSEQ 96-well plate was sequenced on its own single-read 150-cycle Illumina NextSeq 550 flow cell. Per the authors' processing: The immunoSEQ output contained only junctional sequences without quality scores, so filtering could not match that applied to full-length reads. To assign V/J genes and CDR3, sequences were annotated using PyIR, a Python wrapper for IgBLAST v1.9, with IMGT germline references. Reads were filtered out if the reads had weak V/J assignments (E-value above 1e-6), no CDR3, stop codons, out-of-frame junctions, or ambiguous translated residues. V3J clonotypes were defined by identical inferred V gene, J gene, and CDR3 amino acid sequence. Percentage overlap between repertoires was computed as shared unique clonotypes divided by the size of the smaller repertoire. RTK rarefaction, the Chao1 estimator, and Recon v2.1 estimates of unobserved clonotypes were used to assess repertoire richness. Generation probabilities for all TCRbeta clonotypes obtained by the gDNA method from a few donors were computed using OLGA. TCRdb took this table from immuneACCESS and kept in-frame rearrangements with V and J called. Such tables lack part of the clones; where checked against another copy, unresolved V genes explain under half of the gap, and the rest is unexplained. V and J calls and clone size are given by that table; D and trimming were obtained from the DNA. The sample table lists over a million clones, about 80% of them with a count of one. 0.6% to 0.7% of the sample goes to the ten largest clones.

The receptor chain draws on TRBV9 and TRBJ2-5; 12 bases in between match TRBD2. Material: memory CD4+ T cells from PBMCs. Interpreted using the paper, the cell subset or site label stands for: CD45RA-negative fraction. The TCR comes from a man between 18 and 35 years old in good health. Some clones in this sample may be carry-over from other donors' samples. The CDR3 amino acid sequence is: CASSPRTSGIQETQYF. The nucleotide sequence is given as TGTGCCAGCAGCCCCAGGACTAGCGGGATACAAGAGACCCAGTACTTC. Reference TRBV9 and TRBJ2-5 genes cover what lies past the CDR3, so the full variable domain is DSGVTQTPKHLITATGQRVTLRCSPRSGDLSVYWYQQSLDQGLQFLIQYYNGEERAKGNILERFSAQQFPDLHSELNLSSLELGDSALYFCASSPRTSGIQETQYFGPGTRLLVL.